This T cell receptor beta chain was sequenced during a study of T cells in Graves' hyperthyroidism and ophthalmopathy. Study details: Peripheral blood was collected at initial diagnosis, before any treatment.

9 to 10 ml fresh peripheral blood yielded the PBMCs. Amplification of TCR beta CDR3 regions was performed using RNA transcripts as template. The HTBI set primed first-round TCR CDR3 RT-PCR. Via MiXCR, TCRdb re-called the multiplex PCR reads, giving one row per CDR3 protein. This sample has some 800,000 distinct CDR3 sequences; 35% to 40% occur once, and the top ten carry 7.5% to 9.5%. The CDR3 is 15 amino acids. The junction had 7 bases not matched to a gene; V was cut back by 7 bases and J by 3 bases. Germline V gene lookup returns CDR1 SQVTM and CDR2 ANQGSEA. What was sequenced was blood. The chain uses TRBV29-1 and TRBJ2-6; 9 bases are a match to TRBD1. The origin of this receptor is a man between 18 and 29 years old with Graves' hyperthyroidism. The CDR3 bases are TGCAGCGGGGGGACAGGGAACTATGGGGCCAACGTCCTGACTTTC. It encodes CSGGTGNYGANVLTF. The variable domain in full, with the rest retrieved from reference TRBV29-1 and TRBJ2-6, is SAVISQKPSRDICQRGTSLTIQCQVDSQVTMMFWYRQQPGQSLTLIATANQGSEATYESGFVIDKFPISRPNLTFSTLTVSNMSPEDSSIYLCSGGTGNYGANVLTFGAGSRLTVL.